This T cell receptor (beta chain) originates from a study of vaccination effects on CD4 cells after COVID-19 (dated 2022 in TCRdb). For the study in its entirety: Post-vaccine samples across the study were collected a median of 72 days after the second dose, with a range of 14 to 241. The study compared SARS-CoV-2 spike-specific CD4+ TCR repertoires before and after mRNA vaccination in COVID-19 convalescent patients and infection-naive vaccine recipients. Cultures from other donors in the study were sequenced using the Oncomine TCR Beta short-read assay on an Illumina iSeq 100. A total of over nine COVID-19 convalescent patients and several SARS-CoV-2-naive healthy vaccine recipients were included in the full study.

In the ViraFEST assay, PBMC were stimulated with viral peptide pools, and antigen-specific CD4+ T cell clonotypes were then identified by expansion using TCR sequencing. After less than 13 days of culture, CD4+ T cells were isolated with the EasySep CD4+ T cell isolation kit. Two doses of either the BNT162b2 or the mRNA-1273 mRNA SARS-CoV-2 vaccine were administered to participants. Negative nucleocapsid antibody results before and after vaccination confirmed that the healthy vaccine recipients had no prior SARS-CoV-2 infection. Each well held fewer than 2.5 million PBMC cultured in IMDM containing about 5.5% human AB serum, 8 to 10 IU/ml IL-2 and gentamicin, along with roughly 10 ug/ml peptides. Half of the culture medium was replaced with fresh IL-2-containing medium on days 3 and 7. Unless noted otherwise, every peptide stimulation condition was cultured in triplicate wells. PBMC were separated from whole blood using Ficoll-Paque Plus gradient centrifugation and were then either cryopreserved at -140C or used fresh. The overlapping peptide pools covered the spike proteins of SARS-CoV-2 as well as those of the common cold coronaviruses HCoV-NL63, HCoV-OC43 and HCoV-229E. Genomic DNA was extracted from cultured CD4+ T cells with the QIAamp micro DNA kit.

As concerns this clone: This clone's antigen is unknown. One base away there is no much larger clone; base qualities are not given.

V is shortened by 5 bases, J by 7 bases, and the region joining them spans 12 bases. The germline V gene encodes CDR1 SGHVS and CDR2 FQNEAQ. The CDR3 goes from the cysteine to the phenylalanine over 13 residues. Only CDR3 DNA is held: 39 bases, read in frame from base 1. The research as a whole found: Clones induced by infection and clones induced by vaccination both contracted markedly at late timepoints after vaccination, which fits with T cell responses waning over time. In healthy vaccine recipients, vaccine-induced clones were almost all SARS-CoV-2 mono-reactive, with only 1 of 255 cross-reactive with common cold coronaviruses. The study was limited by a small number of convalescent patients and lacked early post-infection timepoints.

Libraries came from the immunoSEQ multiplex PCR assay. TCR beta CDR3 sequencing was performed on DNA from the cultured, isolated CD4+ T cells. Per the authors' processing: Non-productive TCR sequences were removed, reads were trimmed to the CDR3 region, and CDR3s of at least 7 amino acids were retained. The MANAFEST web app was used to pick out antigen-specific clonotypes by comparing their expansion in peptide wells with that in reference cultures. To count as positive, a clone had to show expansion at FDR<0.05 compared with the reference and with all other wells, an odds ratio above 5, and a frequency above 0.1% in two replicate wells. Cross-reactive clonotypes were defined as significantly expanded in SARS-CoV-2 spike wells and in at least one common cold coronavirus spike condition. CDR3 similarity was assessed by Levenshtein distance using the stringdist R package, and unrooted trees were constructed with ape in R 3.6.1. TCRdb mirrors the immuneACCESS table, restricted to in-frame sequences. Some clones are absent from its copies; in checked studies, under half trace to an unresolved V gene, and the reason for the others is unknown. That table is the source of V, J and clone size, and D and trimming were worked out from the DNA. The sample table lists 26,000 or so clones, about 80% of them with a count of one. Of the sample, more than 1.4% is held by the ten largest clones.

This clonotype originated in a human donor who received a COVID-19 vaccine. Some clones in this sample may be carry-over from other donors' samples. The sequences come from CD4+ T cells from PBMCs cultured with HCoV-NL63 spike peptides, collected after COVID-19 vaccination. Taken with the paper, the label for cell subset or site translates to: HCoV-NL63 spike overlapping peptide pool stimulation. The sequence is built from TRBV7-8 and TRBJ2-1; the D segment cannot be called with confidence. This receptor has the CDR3 CASSPPLWNEQFF. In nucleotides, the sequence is TGTGCCAGCAGCCCCCCGTTATGGAATGAGCAGTTCTTC.